By sample fraction, the clone carrying this TCR delta chain is medium-sized. Antigen: not known. These data originate in a study of Vδ1+ human thymocytes. Whole-study findings and limits: Thymic TRG and TRD repertoires appeared highly polyclonal, with Gaussian CDR3 length distributions. Many TRG clonotypes were shared between donors; TRD repertoires were essentially private. Unlike peripheral blood Vdelta1+ controls, thymic delta-chain sequences included about 20% Vdelta2 and few Vdelta3.

Thymocytes were sorted as CD3+ TCRVdelta1+ TCRVdelta2- after alphabeta T cell depletion. Between about 98% and 99.6% of sorted thymocytes were Vdelta1+. Sequences come from RNA converted to cDNA by reverse transcription. CDR3 amplicons came from multiplex PCR with pooled V-gene forward and constant-region reverse primers. TCRdb re-processed the multiplex PCR reads using CATT. The data contain 25,000 to 30,000 delta-chain clones, 6% to 8% of them seen just once; the ten biggest clones take up roughly 0.9%. V was shortened by 1 base and J by 1 base, with 19 bases between the two germline ends. The germline gives CDR1 TSWWSYY, CDR2 QGS. The CDR3 extends over 18 amino acids.

The sequenced sample was Vdelta1+ gamma-delta thymocytes from the thymus. Stated subset: FACS-sorted CD3+ TCRalphabeta- TCRVdelta1+ TCRVdelta2- thymocytes. The gene calls are TRDV1 and TRDJ1; TRDD3 is a possible D gene (5 bases). The TCR sequence derives from a girl under three years old who had congenital heart surgery. CDR3 residues: CALGEQYPGQGSTDKLIF. CDR3 nucleotides: TGTGCTCTTGGGGAACAGTATCCTGGGCAAGGATCCACCGATAAACTCATCTTT.